This record covers a single TCR beta chain. Distinct nucleotide sequences in the sample also encode this CDR3. Using immunoSEQ multiplex PCR, the repertoire was profiled, and TCRdb retains in-frame clones only, with some absent. This sample has about 240,000 clones, with around 83% found just once. The data originate from a study of blood T cell repertoires in COVID-19. Germline CDR1 and CDR2: SGHRS and YFSETQ. The CDR3 runs to 15 residues. V was cut by 0 bases and J by 2 bases, with 6 bases left in between. This receptor was identified in a woman aged 55-70 years with active or convalescent COVID-19. The sequenced sample was peripheral blood. The chain combines TRBV5-1 with TRBJ2-6; D unclear. The CDR3 region has the DNA TGCGCCAGCAGCTTGGGGCAGACTGGGGCCAACGTCCTGACTTTC. It specifies CASSLGQTGANVLTF.